The clone carrying this T cell receptor (beta chain) turned up a few times. V lost 5 bases and J lost 3; bases outside the gene matches: 7. Germline lookup yields CDR1 SGHVS and CDR2 FNYEAQ. This CDR3 contains 16 residues. MiXCR was run by TCRdb on the 5' RACE reads, yielding one entry per CDR3 protein. The profile shows a few hundred thousand distinct CDR3 sequences, 11% of them singletons. This sample stems from a study of T cells after yellow fever vaccination. This sample comprised PBMCs, obtained on the day of the first yellow fever vaccination. V gene TRBV7-6 combines with J gene TRBJ2-1; 10 bases map to TRBD2. This TCR was recovered from a man aged 18 to 30 who received the YFV17D yellow fever vaccine. The CDR3 sequence: CASSRIAGGVYNEQFF. CDR3 DNA: TGTGCCAGCAGCCGAATAGCGGGGGGAGTCTACAATGAGCAGTTCTTC.